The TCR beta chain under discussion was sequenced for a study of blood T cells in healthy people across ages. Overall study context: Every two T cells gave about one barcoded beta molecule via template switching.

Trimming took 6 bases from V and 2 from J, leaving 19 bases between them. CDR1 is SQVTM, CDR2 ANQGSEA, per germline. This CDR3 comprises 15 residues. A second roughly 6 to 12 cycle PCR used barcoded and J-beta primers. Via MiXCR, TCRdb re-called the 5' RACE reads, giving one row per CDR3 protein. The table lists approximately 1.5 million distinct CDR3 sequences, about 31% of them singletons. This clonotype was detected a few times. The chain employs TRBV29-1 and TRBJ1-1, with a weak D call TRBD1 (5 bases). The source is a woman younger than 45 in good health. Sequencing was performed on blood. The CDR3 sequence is CSVDHRQDRNTEAFF. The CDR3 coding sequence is TGCAGCGTCGACCATAGACAAGACAGAAACACTGAAGCTTTCTTT.